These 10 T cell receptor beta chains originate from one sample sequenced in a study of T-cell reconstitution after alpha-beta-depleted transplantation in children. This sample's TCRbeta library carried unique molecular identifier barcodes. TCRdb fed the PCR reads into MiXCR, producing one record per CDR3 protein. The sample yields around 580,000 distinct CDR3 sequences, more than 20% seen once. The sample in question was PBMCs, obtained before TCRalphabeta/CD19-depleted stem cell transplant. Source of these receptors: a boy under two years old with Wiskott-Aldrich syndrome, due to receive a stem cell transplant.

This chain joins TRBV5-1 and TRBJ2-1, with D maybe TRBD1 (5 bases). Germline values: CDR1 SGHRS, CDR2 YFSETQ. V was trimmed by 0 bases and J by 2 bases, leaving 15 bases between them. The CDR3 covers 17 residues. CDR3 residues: CASSLAPQGGPYNEQFF. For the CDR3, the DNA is TGCGCCAGCAGCTTGGCTCCCCAGGGCGGTCCCTACAATGAGCAGTTCTTC.

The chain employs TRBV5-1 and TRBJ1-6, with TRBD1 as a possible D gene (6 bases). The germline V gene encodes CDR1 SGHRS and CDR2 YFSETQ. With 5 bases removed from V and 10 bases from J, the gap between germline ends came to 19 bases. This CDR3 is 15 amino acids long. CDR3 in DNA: TGCGCCAGCAGGTCTACCGGGACATGGACCTCACCCCTCCACTTT. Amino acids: CASRSTGTWTSPLHF. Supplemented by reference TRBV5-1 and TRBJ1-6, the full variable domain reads KAGVTQTPRYLIKTRGQQVTLSCSPISGHRSVSWYQQTPGQGLQFLFEYFSETQRNKGNFPGRFSGRQFSNSRSEMNVSTLELGDSALYLCASRSTGTWTSPLHFGNGTRLTVT.

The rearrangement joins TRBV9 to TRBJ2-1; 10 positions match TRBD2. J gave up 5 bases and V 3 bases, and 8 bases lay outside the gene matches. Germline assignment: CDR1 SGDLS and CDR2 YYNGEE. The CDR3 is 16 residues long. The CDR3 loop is CASSAVAGGRNNEQFF. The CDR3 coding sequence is TGTGCCAGCAGCGCGGTAGCGGGAGGAAGGAACAATGAGCAGTTCTTC. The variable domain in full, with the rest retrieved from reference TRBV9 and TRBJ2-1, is DSGVTQTPKHLITATGQRVTLRCSPRSGDLSVYWYQQSLDQGLQFLIQYYNGEERAKGNILERFSAQQFPDLHSELNLSSLELGDSALYFCASSAVAGGRNNEQFFGPGTRLTVL.

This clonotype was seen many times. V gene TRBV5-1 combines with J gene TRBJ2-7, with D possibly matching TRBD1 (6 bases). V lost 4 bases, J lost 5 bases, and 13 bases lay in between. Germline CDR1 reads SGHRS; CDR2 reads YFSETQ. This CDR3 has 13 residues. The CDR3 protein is CASSLQGPNEQYF. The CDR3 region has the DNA TGCGCCAGCAGCCTCCAGGGGCCGAACGAGCAGTACTTC.

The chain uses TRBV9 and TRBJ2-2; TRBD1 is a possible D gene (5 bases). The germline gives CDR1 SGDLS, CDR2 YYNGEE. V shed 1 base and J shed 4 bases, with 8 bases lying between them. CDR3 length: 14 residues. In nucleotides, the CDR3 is TGTGCCAGCAGCGTACGACAGATCACCGGGGAGCTGTTTTTT. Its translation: CASSVRQITGELFF.

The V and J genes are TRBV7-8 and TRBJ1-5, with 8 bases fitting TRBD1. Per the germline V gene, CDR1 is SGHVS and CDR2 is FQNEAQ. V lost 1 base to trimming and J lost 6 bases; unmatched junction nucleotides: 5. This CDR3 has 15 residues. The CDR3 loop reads CASSLGTGTSQPQHF. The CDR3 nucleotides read TGTGCCAGCAGCTTAGGGACAGGGACGAGTCAGCCCCAGCATTTT.

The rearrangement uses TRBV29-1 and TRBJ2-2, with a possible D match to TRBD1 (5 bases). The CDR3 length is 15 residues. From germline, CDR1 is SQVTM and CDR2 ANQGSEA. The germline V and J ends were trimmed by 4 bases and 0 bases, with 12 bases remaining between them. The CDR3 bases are TGCAGCGTTGCAGACAGTCCCGCGAACACCGGGGAGCTGTTTTTT. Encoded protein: CSVADSPANTGELFF.

CDR3 coding DNA: TGTGCCACCAGTCGGGGGGATTTCAATGAGCAGTTCTTC. It translates to CATSRGDFNEQFF. V is TRBV11-2 and J is TRBJ2-1; the match to TRBD2 covers 7 bases. V lost 10 bases to trimming and J lost 6 bases; unmatched junction nucleotides: 9. The CDR3 consists of 13 residues. Looked up from germline, CDR1 is SGHAT and CDR2 is FQNNGV.

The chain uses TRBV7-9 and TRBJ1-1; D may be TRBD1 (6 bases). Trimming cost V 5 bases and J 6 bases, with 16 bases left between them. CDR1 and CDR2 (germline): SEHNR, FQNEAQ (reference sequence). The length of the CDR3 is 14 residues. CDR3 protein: CASSDDSPGAEAFF. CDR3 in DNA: TGTGCCAGCAGCGACGACAGCCCAGGGGCTGAAGCTTTCTTT.

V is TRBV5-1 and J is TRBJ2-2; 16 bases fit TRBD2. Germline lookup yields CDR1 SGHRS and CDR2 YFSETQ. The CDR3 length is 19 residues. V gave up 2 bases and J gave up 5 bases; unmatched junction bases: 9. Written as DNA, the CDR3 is TGCGCCAGCAGCTTACCGGGACTAGCGGGAGGGCCTCGTACCGGGGAGCTGTTTTTT. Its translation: CASSLPGLAGGPRTGELFF. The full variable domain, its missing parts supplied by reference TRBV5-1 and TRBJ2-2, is KAGVTQTPRYLIKTRGQQVTLSCSPISGHRSVSWYQQTPGQGLQFLFEYFSETQRNKGNFPGRFSGRQFSNSRSEMNVSTLELGDSALYLCASSLPGLAGGPRTGELFFGEGSRLTVL.